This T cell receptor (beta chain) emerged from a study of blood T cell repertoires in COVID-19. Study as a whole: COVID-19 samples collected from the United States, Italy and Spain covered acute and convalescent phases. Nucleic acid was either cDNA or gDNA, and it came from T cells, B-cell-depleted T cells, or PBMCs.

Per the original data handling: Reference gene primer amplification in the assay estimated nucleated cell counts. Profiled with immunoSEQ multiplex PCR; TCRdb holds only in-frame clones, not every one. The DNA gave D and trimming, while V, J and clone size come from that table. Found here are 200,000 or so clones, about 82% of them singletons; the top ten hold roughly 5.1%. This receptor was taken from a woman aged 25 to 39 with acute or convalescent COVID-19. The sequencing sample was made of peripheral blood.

As DNA, the CDR3 is TGTGCCAGCTCACCACCGAGGGCAGGGGGCTTGGGCGAGCAGTACTTC. This encodes CASSPPRAGGLGEQYF. The chain employs TRBV18 and TRBJ2-7, with 8 bases that match TRBD1. Trimming at V came to 0 bases and at J to 6 bases, leaving 10 bases not matched to a gene. Germline V CDR1 and CDR2: KGHSH, LQKENI. The CDR3 has 16 residues.